What follows is one TCR beta chain and its context. Its antigen is not yet known. One junction end does not reproduce the germline sequence, and a read error may be involved. CDR1 and CDR2 (LNHDA, SQIVND) derive from the germline V gene (reference sequence). The CDR3 contains 13 residues, cysteine and phenylalanine counted. This entry keeps only the CDR3 DNA: 39 bases, framed from base 1. The data belong to a study of blood T cells in healthy people across ages (dated by TCRdb to between 2014 and 2016). Concerning the study at large: In model experiments, template switching captured about one uniquely barcoded TCR beta cDNA molecule for every two T cells. To track age-related changes in TCR beta repertoire diversity, the study relied on deep sequencing normalized with unique cDNA molecular identifiers. The donors were divided into four age groups: young (average approximately 15 years), middle-aged (approximately 41), aged (62) and long-lived (about 79). The study analyzed two additional independent replicas of 1 million unique cDNA reads from the same blood draw for two donors, one aged 18 to 30 and one aged 80 or older.

The roughly 42 donors, aged roughly 6 to 95 years, were systemically healthy Caucasian individuals from Russia. Each donor gave 8 to 10 milliliters of peripheral blood, drawn into EDTA-treated Vacutainer tubes. Ficoll-Paque density-gradient centrifugation was used to isolate PBMCs, with at least 7 million per sample. Total RNA, at least 5 micrograms per sample, was extracted from PBMCs with Trizol reagent. For every donor, an aliquot of PBMCs went through flow cytometry to measure the percentages of naive CD45RAhigh/CD27high T cells. Library prep was done by 5' RACE. This sample was sequenced with an Illumina HiSeq 2500. The second PCR ran for about 7 to 11 cycles and used a J-beta primer mix along with a sample-barcoded 5' primer. A template-switch 5' adaptor carrying 12 random nucleotides introduced a unique molecular identifier onto each TCR beta cDNA molecule. Each sample yielded at least 3 million CDR3-containing paired-end reads. First-strand cDNA was synthesized from all RNA with the Mint cDNA synthesis kit, primed by a TRBC-specific oligonucleotide. Following uracil-DNA glycosylase treatment, a first 18-cycle PCR with universal primers M1SS and BC2_uni_R was performed on all cDNA. As for the authors' bioinformatics: For normalization, 1 million high-quality reads were randomly selected from each sample, with every read carrying a distinct molecular identifier. Instead of being binned into consensus sequences, reads that shared molecular identifiers were thrown out. MiTCR, run with a Q25 quality threshold and the strictest error-elimination algorithm, handled CDR3 identification, clonotype clustering and error correction. A nonparametric unseen species model with Euler transformation was used to estimate a lower bound on total TCR beta diversity. In TCRdb, the public reads were trimmed at Q25 with fastp and aligned with MiXCR, with productive beta chains retained. Every entry covers one CDR3 protein and lists the most common genes and DNA from its rows. The V and J calls follow TCRdb's processing rather than the paper's. The table for this sample lists 800,000 to 950,000 distinct CDR3 sequences; almost 30% of them were counted only once. Roughly a tenth of the sample goes to the ten largest clones.

Paper-wide results and their limitations: Compared with the aged group, the long-lived group had more naive CD4+ T cells, fewer expanded clones and increased TCR diversity, a pattern suggesting age selection. The CMV infection status of donors was not known, potentially confounding age-related changes in expanded clonotypes. Since profiling was done on bulk unsorted PBMCs, naive and antigen-experienced compartments could not be conclusively compared. Observed TCR beta diversity per million T cells fell roughly linearly with age, and a significant reduction was already apparent by age around 44. Estimates of total diversity from one million sequenced T cells were regarded as lower bounds and underestimates. Observed TCR beta diversity correlated strongly with the percentage of naive T cells measured by flow cytometry.

The data also belong to a second study, concerning T cells of mothers and their children. The second study's authors report: Nine systemically healthy Caucasian individuals served as donors, namely three mothers together with their six children. cDNA synthesis consumed the entire amount of extracted RNA, loaded at about 1.5 ug RNA in each 15 ul reaction. Sample barcodes and 2-4 random nucleotides were added via the M1S primer in the second PCR. Each mother yielded over 10 million TCR beta CDR3 reads and each child roughly 3.1 million reads. TCR recombination output is similarly shaped by thymic selection in related and unrelated pairs, with a minor effect exerted by inherited differences. Normalized repertoire overlap was always slightly but never significantly higher in related than unrelated mother-child pairs. Persistent microchimeric T cell clones were not detected, at a sensitivity of approximately 98 clones per million clonotypes. The study used deep NGS to compare TCR beta repertoires of mothers and children, seeking features distinguishing related mother-child pairs from unrelated individuals. The mean age was roughly 36 +/- 4 years for the mothers and approximately 11 +/- 4 years for the children. Libraries were sequenced on Illumina HiSeq 2000 with 100+100 nt paired-end reads after adapter ligation with NEBNext reagents. To prevent cross-contamination, the mother and child libraries were prepared one month apart and sequenced in separate runs. For each donor, between roughly 450,000 and 2,100,000 distinct TCR beta clonotypes were identified. Naive TCR beta clonotypes were estimated from low-frequency clonotypes matched to each donor's FACS-determined naive share, without sorting.

The sequenced sample consisted of blood. The sequence came from a woman in her thirties or forties in good health. The chain was built from TRBV19 and TRBJ2-1; the D gene is possibly TRBD1 or TRBD2, with 5 bases matching each. The nucleotide sequence reads TGTGCCAGTAGTACCCGGGACGGTAATGAGCAGTTTTTC. This yields the protein CASSTRDGNEQFF. This CDR3, with the reference TRBV19 and TRBJ2-1 proteins standing in past its ends, gives the full variable domain DGGITQSPKYLFRKEGQNVTLSCEQNLNHDAMYWYRQDPGQGLRLIYYSQIVNDFQKGDIAEGYSVSREKKESFPLTVTSAQKNPTAFYLCASSTRDGNEQFFGPGTRLTVL.